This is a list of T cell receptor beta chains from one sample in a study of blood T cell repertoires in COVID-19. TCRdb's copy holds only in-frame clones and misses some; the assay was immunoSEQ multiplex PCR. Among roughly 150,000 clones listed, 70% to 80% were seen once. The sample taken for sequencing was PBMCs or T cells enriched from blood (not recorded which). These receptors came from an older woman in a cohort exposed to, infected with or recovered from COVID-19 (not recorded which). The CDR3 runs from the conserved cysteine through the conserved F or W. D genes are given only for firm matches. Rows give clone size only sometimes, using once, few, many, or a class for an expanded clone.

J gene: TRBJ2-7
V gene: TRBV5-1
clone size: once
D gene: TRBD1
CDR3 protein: CASSLRTGGGEQYF
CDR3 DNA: TGCGCCAGCAGCTTGAGGACAGGGGGAGGGGAGCAGTACTTC

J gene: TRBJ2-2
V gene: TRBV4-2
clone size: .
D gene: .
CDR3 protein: CASSQVLRLATTGELFF
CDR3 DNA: TGTGCCAGCAGCCAAGTGTTGAGACTCGCAACGACCGGGGAGCTGTTTTTT

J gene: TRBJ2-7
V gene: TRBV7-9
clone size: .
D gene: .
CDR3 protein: CASSFSYRDEQYF
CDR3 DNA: TGTGCCAGCAGCTTCAGCTACCGGGACGAGCAGTACTTC

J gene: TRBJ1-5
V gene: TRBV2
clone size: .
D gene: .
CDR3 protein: CASSTEGGQPQHF
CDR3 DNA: TGTGCCAGCAGTACTGAAGGGGGTCAGCCCCAGCATTTT

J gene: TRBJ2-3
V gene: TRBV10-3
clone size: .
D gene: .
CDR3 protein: CAIRQRRGSTDTQYF
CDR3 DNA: TGTGCCATCAGACAGCGACGGGGGAGCACAGATACGCAGTATTTT

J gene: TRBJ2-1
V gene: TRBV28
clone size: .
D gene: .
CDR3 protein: CASREAGYNEQFF
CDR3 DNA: TGTGCCAGCAGGGAAGCGGGTTACAATGAGCAGTTCTTC

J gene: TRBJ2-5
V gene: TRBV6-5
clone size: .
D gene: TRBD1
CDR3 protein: CASRATGQGTQYF
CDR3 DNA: TGTGCCAGCAGGGCGACAGGGCAAGGGACCCAGTACTTC

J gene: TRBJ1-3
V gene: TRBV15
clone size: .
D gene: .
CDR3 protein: CATSRDRDGNTIYF
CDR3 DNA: TGTGCCACCAGCAGAGACAGGGATGGAAACACCATATATTTT

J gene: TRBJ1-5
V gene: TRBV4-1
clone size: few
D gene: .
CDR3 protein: CASSRHPQGRRNQPQHF
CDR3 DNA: TGCGCCAGCAGCCGTCACCCCCAGGGCAGGCGCAATCAGCCCCAGCATTTT

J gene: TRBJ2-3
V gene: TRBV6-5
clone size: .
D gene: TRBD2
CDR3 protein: CASSQTSAADTQYF
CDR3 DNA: TGTGCCAGCAGTCAGACTAGCGCTGCGGATACGCAGTATTTT

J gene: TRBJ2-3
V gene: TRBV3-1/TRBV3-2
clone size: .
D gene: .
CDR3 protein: CASSHSTDTQYF
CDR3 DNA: TGTGCCAGCAGCCACTCCACTGATACGCAGTATTTT

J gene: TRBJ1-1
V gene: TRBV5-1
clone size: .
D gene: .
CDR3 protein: CASRGARNTEAFF
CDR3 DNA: TGCGCCAGCAGGGGGGCCAGGAACACTGAAGCTTTCTTT

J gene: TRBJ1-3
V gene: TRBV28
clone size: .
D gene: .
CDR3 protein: CASSWDIGNTIYF
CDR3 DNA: TGTGCCAGCAGTTGGGACATTGGAAACACCATATATTTT

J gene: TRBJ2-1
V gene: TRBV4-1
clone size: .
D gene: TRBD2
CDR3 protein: CASSRYLAGVQSEQFF
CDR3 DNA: TGCGCCAGCAGCCGGTATTTAGCGGGGGTACAATCGGAGCAGTTCTTC

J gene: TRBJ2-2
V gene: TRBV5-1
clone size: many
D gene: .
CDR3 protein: CASSLDGSPVGELFF
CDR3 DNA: TGCGCCAGCAGCTTGGACGGGAGCCCGGTCGGGGAGCTGTTTTTT

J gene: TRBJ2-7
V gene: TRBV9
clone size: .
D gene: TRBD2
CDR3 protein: CASSVTSGMHEQYF
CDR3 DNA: TGTGCCAGCAGCGTAACTAGCGGGATGCACGAGCAGTACTTC

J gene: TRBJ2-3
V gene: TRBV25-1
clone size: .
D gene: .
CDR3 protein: CASSEGPSGTQYF
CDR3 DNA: TGTGCCAGCAGTGAAGGGCCCTCAGGTACGCAGTATTTT

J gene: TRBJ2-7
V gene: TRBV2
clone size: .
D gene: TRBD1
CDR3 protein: CASAKTGGAYEQYF
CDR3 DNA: TGTGCCAGCGCAAAGACAGGGGGTGCCTACGAGCAGTACTTC

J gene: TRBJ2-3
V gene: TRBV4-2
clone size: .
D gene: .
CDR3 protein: CASSQELAYTDTQYF
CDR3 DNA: TGTGCCAGCAGCCAAGAACTAGCCTATACGGATACGCAGTATTTT

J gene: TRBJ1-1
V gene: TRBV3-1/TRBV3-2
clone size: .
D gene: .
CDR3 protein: CASSLDSMNTEAFF
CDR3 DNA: TGTGCCAGCAGCCTGGACAGCATGAACACTGAAGCTTTCTTT

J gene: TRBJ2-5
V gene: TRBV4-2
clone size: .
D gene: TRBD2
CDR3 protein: CASSQQRGKEETQYF
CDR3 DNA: TGTGCCAGCAGCCAACAGCGGGGGAAAGAAGAGACCCAGTACTTC

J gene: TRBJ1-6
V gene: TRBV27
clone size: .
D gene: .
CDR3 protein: CASSQRGGTSYNSPLHF
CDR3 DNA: TGTGCCAGCAGTCAGCGGGGAGGGACCTCCTATAATTCACCCCTCCACTTT

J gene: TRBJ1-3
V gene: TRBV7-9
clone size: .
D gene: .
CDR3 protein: CASSLAFGQLSGNTIYF
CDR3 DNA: TGTGCCAGCAGCTTAGCTTTCGGACAGCTCTCTGGAAACACCATATATTTT

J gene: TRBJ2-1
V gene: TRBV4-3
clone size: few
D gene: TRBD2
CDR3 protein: CASSQVTSGSNEQFF
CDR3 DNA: TGCGCCAGCAGCCAAGTAACTAGCGGGTCGAATGAGCAGTTCTTC

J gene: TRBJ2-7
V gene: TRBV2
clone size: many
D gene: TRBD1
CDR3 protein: CPLQPPWTGRTDEQYF
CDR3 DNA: TGCCCTCTCCAGCCCCCCTGGACAGGGCGCACTGACGAGCAGTACTTC

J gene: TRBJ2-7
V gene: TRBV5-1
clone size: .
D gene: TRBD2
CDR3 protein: CASSLAASGRSDEQYF
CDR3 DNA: TGCGCCAGCAGCTTGGCAGCTAGCGGGAGATCTGACGAGCAGTACTTC

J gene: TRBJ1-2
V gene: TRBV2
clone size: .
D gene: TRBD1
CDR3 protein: CASSGQGATYGYTF
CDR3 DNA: TGTGCCAGCAGTGGTCAGGGGGCAACCTATGGCTACACCTTC

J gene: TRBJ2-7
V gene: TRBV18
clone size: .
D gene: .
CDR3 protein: CASSPSETFEQYF
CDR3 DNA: TGTGCCAGCTCACCCTCGGAGACCTTTGAGCAGTACTTC

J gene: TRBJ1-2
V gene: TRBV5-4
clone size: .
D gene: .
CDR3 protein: CASSPEGRKAYGYTF
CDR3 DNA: TGTGCCAGCAGCCCCGAGGGCAGAAAAGCCTATGGCTACACCTTC

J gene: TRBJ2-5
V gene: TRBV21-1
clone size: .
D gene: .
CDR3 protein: CASSKESDYPQETQYF
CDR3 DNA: TGTGCCAGCAGCAAAGAATCGGACTACCCACAAGAGACCCAGTACTTC

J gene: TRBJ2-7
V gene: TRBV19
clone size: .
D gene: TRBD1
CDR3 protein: CASRGGQGWEQYF
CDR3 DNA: TGTGCCAGTCGTGGGGGACAGGGGTGGGAGCAGTACTTC